This is a list of T cell receptor beta chains from one sample in a study of response to subunit inactivated influenza vaccine. One entry per CDR3 protein, called by TCRdb with MiXCR from the RT-PCR reads. This sample has some 550,000 distinct CDR3 sequences, with around 25% found just once. A further study also used this sample, focusing on T cells expressing NK-cell markers.

The sequencing used CD4+ T cells sorted from PBMCs, collected 11 to 12 days after vaccination. The source is a man between 45 and 60 years old who received an inactivated influenza vaccine. The CDR3 runs from the conserved cysteine through the conserved F or W. A D gene is named only where the DNA matches it firmly. Expanded clones get a size class; other rows say once, few or many, or leave the size out.

CASSWGTGARETQYF,TGCGCCAGCAGCTGGGGGACAGGGGCTCGAGAGACCCAGTACTTC,15,few,TRBJ2-5,TRBD1,TRBV5-1
CASSPEGQGILEAFF,TGTGCCAGCAGCCCCGAGGGACAGGGGATACTTGAAGCTTTCTTT,15,NA,TRBJ1-1,TRBD1,TRBV28
CASSQDTSKETQYF,TGTGCCAGCAGCCAAGATACGAGTAAAGAGACCCAGTACTTC,14,NA,TRBJ2-5,NA,TRBV3-1
CASSTSGTASYNEQFF,TGCGCCAGCAGCACCTCCGGGACAGCTTCCTACAATGAGCAGTTCTTC,16,many,TRBJ2-1,TRBD1,TRBV5-1
CSASPDNGNTIYF,TGCAGTGCTAGCCCGGACAACGGAAACACCATATATTTT,13,few,TRBJ1-3,NA,TRBV20-1
CASSEAGGSSPLHF,TGCGCCAGCAGTGAAGCAGGGGGCAGTTCACCCCTCCACTTT,14,few,TRBJ1-6,TRBD1,TRBV10-2
CASSYDSKNYGYTF,TGTGCCAGCAGTTACGACAGCAAAAACTATGGCTACACCTTC,14,few,TRBJ1-2,NA,TRBV6-5
CASSPKTGGEQYF,TGTGCCAGCAGTCCCAAGACAGGGGGCGAGCAGTACTTC,13,NA,TRBJ2-7,TRBD1,TRBV6-6
CASRPTLGRGNSPLHF,TGTGCCAGCAGACCCACGTTGGGGCGAGGGAATTCACCCCTCCACTTT,16,NA,TRBJ1-6,NA,TRBV28
CSAREGRGTDTQYF,TGCAGTGCTAGAGAGGGCAGGGGCACAGATACGCAGTATTTT,14,NA,TRBJ2-3,NA,TRBV20-1
CAIREEGGGSYNEQFF,TGTGCCATCAGGGAAGAGGGGGGGGGCTCCTACAATGAGCAGTTCTTC,16,NA,TRBJ2-1,NA,TRBV10-3
CASSQYSGGRGEQYF,TGTGCCAGCAGCCAATATTCAGGGGGCAGGGGCGAGCAGTACTTC,15,NA,TRBJ2-7,TRBD1,TRBV3-1
CSARDPWDTYSYEQYF,TGCAGTGCTAGAGATCCCTGGGACACTTACTCCTACGAGCAGTACTTC,16,NA,TRBJ2-7,NA,TRBV20-1
CASSAQGRTGELFF,TGTGCCAGCAGCGCTCAGGGGAGGACCGGGGAGCTGTTTTTT,14,few,TRBJ2-2,NA,TRBV9
CASSLGPGGRGDNEQFF,TGTGCCAGCAGCTTAGGTCCTGGCGGGAGGGGTGACAATGAGCAGTTCTTC,17,NA,TRBJ2-1,TRBD2,TRBV5-5
CASSLMPSTDTQYF,TGTGCCAGCAGCTTAATGCCTAGCACAGATACGCAGTATTTT,14,NA,TRBJ2-3,NA,TRBV7-3
CASSYVRGLAGLAHHEQYF,TGTGCCAGCAGTTACGTACGCGGACTAGCGGGACTAGCCCATCACGAGCAGTACTTC,19,few,TRBJ2-7,TRBD2,TRBV6-5
CASSLARDGQPQHF,TGTGCCAGCAGCTTAGCCAGGGACGGTCAGCCCCAGCATTTT,14,NA,TRBJ1-5,NA,TRBV7-2
CSVEGGRREEQYF,TGCAGCGTGGAGGGGGGGCGGCGAGAAGAGCAGTACTTC,13,few,TRBJ2-7,NA,TRBV29-1
CATSDHRTGNNQPQHF,TGTGCCACCAGTGACCACCGGACAGGGAACAATCAGCCCCAGCATTTT,16,once,TRBJ1-5,TRBD1,TRBV24-1
CSAPRFGTSGKNEQFF,TGCAGTGCCCCCCGATTCGGGACTAGCGGTAAGAATGAGCAGTTCTTC,16,few,TRBJ2-1,TRBD2,TRBV20-1
CASRAGAFTGELFF,TGTGCCAGCCGAGCGGGGGCCTTCACCGGGGAGCTGTTTTTT,14,few,TRBJ2-2,TRBD2,TRBV6-2/TRBV6-3
CASSPRTTVKETQYF,TGTGCCAGCTCACCACGGACGACGGTTAAAGAGACCCAGTACTTC,15,NA,TRBJ2-5,NA,TRBV18
CASSLTNPLAGAEQFF,TGTGCCAGCAGCCTCACCAACCCCCTAGCGGGAGCCGAGCAGTTCTTC,16,few,TRBJ2-1,TRBD2,TRBV3-1
CASSYSIVGNQPQHF,TGTGCCAGCAGTTATAGCATTGTGGGCAATCAGCCCCAGCATTTT,15,few,TRBJ1-5,NA,TRBV6-5
CATSRDRGNSNQPQHF,TGTGCCACCAGCAGAGATCGAGGGAATAGCAATCAGCCCCAGCATTTT,16,few,TRBJ1-5,NA,TRBV15
CASSLSPNQETQYF,TGTGCCAGCAGCTTAAGCCCGAACCAAGAGACCCAGTACTTC,14,many,TRBJ2-5,NA,TRBV7-2
CATSDSLQTVAQYF,TGTGCCACCAGTGATTCGCTACAGACGGTGGCCCAGTACTTC,14,NA,TRBJ2-5,NA,TRBV24-1
CASSPHHGTDQFGNTIYF,TGTGCCAGCAGCCCCCACCACGGGACAGACCAATTTGGAAACACCATATATTTT,18,many,TRBJ1-3,TRBD1,TRBV4-2
CASSQGHSSDEQFF,TGCGCCAGCAGCCAAGGCCATAGTTCGGATGAGCAGTTCTTC,14,NA,TRBJ2-1,NA,TRBV4-3
CASSQRTSGGPGDTQYF,TGTGCCAGCAGCCAACGGACTAGCGGGGGCCCTGGAGATACGCAGTATTTT,17,NA,TRBJ2-3,TRBD2,TRBV7-6
CASSFQLWGEGLYEQFF,TGTGCCAGCAGTTTTCAACTATGGGGGGAGGGCCTGTATGAGCAGTTCTTC,17,few,TRBJ2-1,TRBD2,TRBV28
CASSPNPRDNLHF,TGTGCCAGCTCACCCAATCCCCGGGACAACCTCCACTTT,13,many,TRBJ1-6,NA,TRBV18
CSANRLAGQETQYF,TGCAGTGCTAACCGTCTAGCGGGCCAAGAGACCCAGTACTTC,14,NA,TRBJ2-5,TRBD2,TRBV20-1
CASSQAGTLEQYF,TGTGCCAGCAGCCAAGCTGGGACTTTAGAGCAGTACTTC,13,NA,TRBJ2-7,NA,TRBV3-1
CASSEAHENQPQHF,TGTGCCAGCAGTGAAGCTCACGAGAATCAGCCCCAGCATTTT,14,NA,TRBJ1-5,NA,TRBV2
CASSLIMGRGSGELFF,TGTGCCAGCAGTTTAATAATGGGCAGGGGGAGCGGGGAGCTGTTTTTT,16,few,TRBJ2-2,TRBD1,TRBV12-3/TRBV12-4
CAWSGGSYVQYF,TGTGCCTGGAGTGGTGGGAGCTACGTGCAGTACTTC,12,many,TRBJ2-7,NA,TRBV30
CASRDRDLYSPLHF,TGTGCCAGCAGAGACAGGGATCTCTATTCACCCCTCCACTTT,14,few,TRBJ1-6,TRBD1,TRBV6-1
CSVEALAGVGETQYF,TGCAGCGTTGAAGCCCTAGCGGGAGTGGGGGAGACCCAGTACTTC,15,few,TRBJ2-5,TRBD2,TRBV29-1